The 14 T cell receptor beta chains presented below share a single source sample, sequenced in a study of a mutant IDH1 vaccine in newly diagnosed glioma. Time point denoted: baseline, week 1 (first vaccination visit). The treatment denotes: pre-vaccination baseline after standard-of-care therapy. Measured with immunoSEQ multiplex PCR; TCRdb has only the in-frame clones, and not every one. The sample lists tens of thousands of clones; 91% were seen once. The specimen comprised PBMCs, sampled from a glioma patient treated with radiotherapy, temozolomide or both. These receptors were obtained from a man aged 50-60 years with glioma.

The V call is TRBV5-1, the J call TRBJ1-4, with 7 bases that match TRBD1. Trimming at V came to 3 bases and at J to 7 bases, leaving 9 bases not matched to a gene. The CDR3 sequence is 15 residues long. Germline values: CDR1 SGHRS, CDR2 YFSETQ. In DNA, the CDR3 is TGCGCCAGCAGCTCGATAAACAGGGGTGGTGAAAAACTGTTTTTT. Translating it yields CASSSINRGGEKLFF.

The chain recombines TRBV11-1 with TRBJ2-2; no clear D. Germline-derived CDR1 and CDR2 are SGHAT and FQDESV (reference sequence). Trimming took off 1 base at V and 6 bases at J, with 9 bases between the two ends. This CDR3 is built from 14 residues. The CDR3 reads CASSLVGRAGELFF. CDR3 sequence (DNA): TGTGCCAGCAGCTTAGTAGGCCGGGCCGGGGAGCTGTTTTTT.

This chain connects TRBV5-1 to TRBJ2-5, with TRBD1 as a possible D gene (5 bases). Germline V gene sequence: CDR1 SGHRS, CDR2 YFSETQ. The CDR3 is made up of 13 amino acids. With 1 base removed from V and 2 bases from J, the gap between germline ends came to 6 bases. DNA for the CDR3: TGCGCCAGCAGCTTGAAGGGGCAAGAGACCCAGTACTTC. Translated, it gives CASSLKGQETQYF.

The V call is TRBV27, the J call TRBJ2-1, with no clear D. Per the germline V gene, CDR1 is MNHEY and CDR2 is SMNVEV (reference sequence). The V end lost 6 bases, the J end lost 6 bases, and 15 bases lay between the germline ends. The CDR3 spans 14 residues. The CDR3 nucleotides are TGTGCCAGCAGCGCCCTTGGGTTGCGCAATGAGCAGTTCTTC. It is translated as CASSALGLRNEQFF.

In this sample, this clone turned up once. The chain couples TRBV10-1 to TRBJ2-3; D may match TRBD1 or TRBD2 (6 bases each). Germline CDR1 is WNHNN and CDR2 is SYGVQD (reference sequence). With 2 bases removed from V and 2 bases from J, the gap between germline ends came to 11 bases. This CDR3 is 15 amino acids long. CDR3 DNA sequence: TGCGCCAGCAGTGAGAGGGGGGCCCACACAGATACGCAGTATTTT. Protein: CASSERGAHTDTQYF.

This chain joins TRBV5-1 and TRBJ1-1, with TRBD1 matching 8 bases. The germline CDR1 and CDR2 sequences are SGHRS and YFSETQ. This CDR3 contains 14 residues. V lost 3 bases, J lost 1 base, and 2 bases stayed unmatched. CDR3 nucleotides: TGCGCCAGCAGCTACGGACAGGGGAACACTGAAGCTTTCTTT. It translates to CASSYGQGNTEAFF.

CDR3 sequence (DNA): TGTGCCAGCTCACCACAGACCGGAGCGAACACTGAAGCTTTCTTT. It specifies CASSPQTGANTEAFF. This chain connects TRBV18 to TRBJ1-1; D not resolved. Germline CDR1 KGHSH, CDR2 LQKENI. The V and J ends lost 1 base and 1 base respectively, with 10 bases between them. The CDR3 contains 15 residues.

V gene TRBV27 combines with J gene TRBJ2-3, with TRBD2 matching 10 bases. The V and J ends lost 6 bases and 5 bases, in that order; junction bases with no gene match: 5. Germline lookup yields CDR1 MNHEY and CDR2 SMNVEV (reference sequence). The CDR3 is 14 amino acids. This CDR3 is CASSLAGVEDTQYF. The CDR3 bases are TGTGCCAGCAGCCTAGCGGGAGTTGAAGATACGCAGTATTTT.

The chain joins TRBV7-2 to TRBJ2-3, with 9 bases that match TRBD2. The germline gives CDR1 SGHTA, CDR2 FQGNSA. With V trimmed by 2 bases and J by 3 bases, 6 bases remained unmatched. This CDR3 spans 16 amino acids. CDR3: CASSLRPAGGTDTQYF. The CDR3 bases are TGTGCCAGCAGCTTACGCCCAGCGGGGGGAACAGATACGCAGTATTTT.

This rearrangement joins TRBV25-1 to TRBJ1-6; weak D call: TRBD1 (6 bases). V dropped 4 bases and J dropped 7 bases, with 11 bases sitting between them. This CDR3 comprises 14 residues. CDR1 MGHDK and CDR2 SYGVNS come from the germline V gene. In DNA, the CDR3 is TGTGCCAGCAGTGTCCAGGGGAGGAATTCACCCCTCCACTTT. It yields the protein CASSVQGRNSPLHF.

The V and J genes are TRBV7-2 and TRBJ1-2; 9 nucleotides agree with TRBD1. This CDR3 region has 15 residues. CDR1 is SGHTA, CDR2 FQGNSA, per germline. Trimming took 7 bases from V and 8 from J; bases not matched to a gene: 14. DNA for the CDR3: TGTGCCAGCACCATAAGGGCTCAGACAGGGGGAGGCTACACCTTC. Its protein is CASTIRAQTGGGYTF.

The gene calls are TRBV9 and TRBJ2-1; possibly TRBD2 for D (6 bases). CDR1 and CDR2 from the germline V gene are SGDLS and YYNGEE. The CDR3 consists of 14 residues. The V end was cut by 4 bases, the J end by 8 bases, with 16 bases between. The CDR3 DNA reads as TGTGCCAGCAGCCCCCGGGGGTCGTTCCATGAGCAGTTCTTC. Amino acids: CASSPRGSFHEQFF.

This clone was found once. The genes are TRBV10-1 and TRBJ1-5, with D tentatively TRBD1 (5 bases). The CDR3 extends over 19 amino acids. Trimming stripped 1 base from V and 0 bases from J, with 19 bases between. Germline V gives CDR1 WNHNN, CDR2 SYGVQD (reference sequence). The CDR3 spells CASSELGDTAHYSNQPQHF. The CDR3 DNA is TGCGCCAGCAGTGAGTTGGGGGATACAGCCCATTATAGCAATCAGCCCCAGCATTTT.

This chain connects TRBV4-1 to TRBJ2-4, with a weak D call TRBD1 (5 bases). Trimming removed 1 base from V and 0 bases from J, with 16 bases in between. CDR1 and CDR2 from the germline V gene are MGHRA and YSYEKL. The CDR3 length is 18 residues. The CDR3 sequence is CASSQGMGMGLAKNIQYF. The CDR3 nucleotides are TGCGCCAGCAGCCAAGGGATGGGGATGGGGCTAGCCAAAAACATTCAGTACTTC.